One TCR beta chain is described in this entry. This sample stems from a study of cytomegalovirus exposure and HLA in healthy donors. From germline, CDR1 is SGHDN and CDR2 FVKESK. The CDR3 is 15 residues long. With 1 base clipped from V and 5 bases from J, the junction kept 7 bases outside the gene matches. The data were produced by immunoSEQ multiplex PCR, yet TCRdb's version contains in-frame clones alone and is incomplete. The sample holds some 110,000 clones; around 94% are singletons and the top ten take roughly 1.3%. The sequenced sample was PBMCs. V gene TRBV14 combines with J gene TRBJ1-2, with 7 bases lining up with TRBD1. The receptor was derived from a woman younger than 30 in good health and CMV-seronegative. CDR3 sequence reads: CASSQVGTGAYGYTF. CDR3 DNA sequence: TGTGCCAGCAGCCAAGTAGGAACAGGGGCATATGGCTACACCTTC.